The rows below give T cell receptor beta chains drawn from one sample of a study of T cells in Graves' hyperthyroidism and ophthalmopathy. TCRdb re-derived calls from the multiplex PCR reads in MiXCR, one entry per CDR3 protein. The sample shows some 300,000 distinct CDR3 sequences, approximately 18% of them seen only once. Sequenced: blood. Receptors were obtained from a man aged 50 to 60 with Graves' ophthalmopathy. CDR3s include the opening cysteine and the closing phenylalanine or tryptophan. Fields, in order: D gene, J gene, clone size, V gene, CDR3 DNA, CDR3 protein. D genes are given only for firm matches. Clone size appears in some rows only: once, few, many, or a class for an expanded clone.

d_call: -
j_call: TRBJ1-3
clone_size: -
v_call: TRBV4-1
cdr3_nt: TGCGCCAGCACCCGACAGTACCGCTCTGGAAACACCATATATTTT
cdr3_aa: CASTRQYRSGNTIYF

d_call: -
j_call: TRBJ2-7
clone_size: few
v_call: TRBV6-2/TRBV6-3
cdr3_nt: TGTGCCAGCAGTTACGGCAAGTACGAGCAGTACTTC
cdr3_aa: CASSYGKYEQYF

d_call: TRBD1
j_call: TRBJ2-5
clone_size: few
v_call: TRBV24-1
cdr3_nt: TGTGCCACCAGTGACTCCGGGACAGGGCACTCGGAGACCCAGTACTTC
cdr3_aa: CATSDSGTGHSETQYF

d_call: TRBD1
j_call: TRBJ1-1
clone_size: many
v_call: TRBV6-5
cdr3_nt: TGTGCCAGCAGTTACTCCAGGGGGGGCGGCACTGAAGCTTTCTTT
cdr3_aa: CASSYSRGGGTEAFF

d_call: -
j_call: TRBJ2-7
clone_size: many
v_call: TRBV5-1
cdr3_nt: TGCGCCAGCAGGGAGACGACAGCCTCTGTCTCCTACGAGCAGTACTTC
cdr3_aa: CASRETTASVSYEQYF

d_call: TRBD2
j_call: TRBJ2-2
clone_size: few
v_call: TRBV20-1
cdr3_nt: TGCAGTGCTAGAGGGTTTAATTGGGCGGGAGAGCACACCGGGGAGCTGTTTTTT
cdr3_aa: CSARGFNWAGEHTGELFF

d_call: TRBD1
j_call: TRBJ1-4
clone_size: many
v_call: TRBV28
cdr3_nt: TGTGCCAGCACACACAGGGGGCCGGGTGAAAAACTGTTTTTT
cdr3_aa: CASTHRGPGEKLFF

d_call: -
j_call: TRBJ2-5
clone_size: few
v_call: TRBV9
cdr3_nt: TGTGCCAGCAGCCCCCAAGGATATCACAAAGAGACCCAGTACTTC
cdr3_aa: CASSPQGYHKETQYF

d_call: TRBD2
j_call: TRBJ2-1
clone_size: few
v_call: TRBV12-3/TRBV12-4
cdr3_nt: TGTGCCAGCAGTTTGACTAGCGTAGGGGATGAGCAGTTCTTC
cdr3_aa: CASSLTSVGDEQFF

d_call: -
j_call: TRBJ2-5
clone_size: few
v_call: TRBV12-3/TRBV12-4
cdr3_nt: TGTGCCAGCAGTTCTTACCAGGGTTCCCCAGAAACCCAGTACTTC
cdr3_aa: CASSSYQGSPETQYF

d_call: -
j_call: TRBJ2-6
clone_size: many
v_call: TRBV12-3/TRBV12-4
cdr3_nt: TGTGCCAGCAGTTCAAGCCCTGGGGCCAACGTCCTGACTTTC
cdr3_aa: CASSSSPGANVLTF

d_call: -
j_call: TRBJ2-1
clone_size: many
v_call: TRBV12-3/TRBV12-4
cdr3_nt: TGTGCCAGCAGGGCCGGGACATTTAGCTCCTACAATGAGCAGTTCTTC
cdr3_aa: CASRAGTFSSYNEQFF

d_call: TRBD2
j_call: TRBJ2-7
clone_size: many
v_call: TRBV20-1
cdr3_nt: TGCAGTGCTAGAGATCCCACGGGAGGTGGCTACGAGCAGTACTTC
cdr3_aa: CSARDPTGGGYEQYF

d_call: -
j_call: TRBJ2-7
clone_size: -
v_call: TRBV27
cdr3_nt: TGTGCCAGCAGTTGGCCCGAGGAGTACTTC
cdr3_aa: CASSWPEEYF

d_call: TRBD1
j_call: TRBJ1-5
clone_size: -
v_call: TRBV20-1
cdr3_nt: TGCAGTGCTAACCGGGACAGCATGAAGCCCCAGCATTTT
cdr3_aa: CSANRDSMKPQHF

d_call: TRBD1
j_call: TRBJ1-5
clone_size: many
v_call: TRBV2
cdr3_nt: TGTGCCAGCAGGCTGGACAGGACGGGCAATCAGCCCCAGCATTTT
cdr3_aa: CASRLDRTGNQPQHF

d_call: -
j_call: TRBJ2-2
clone_size: -
v_call: TRBV24-1
cdr3_nt: TGTGCCACCAGTGCCGGGAACACCGGGGAGCTGTTTTTT
cdr3_aa: CATSAGNTGELFF

d_call: TRBD2
j_call: TRBJ2-3
clone_size: many
v_call: TRBV28
cdr3_nt: TGTGCCAGCAGTTTAGGGACTAGCGGGAGTGATACGCAGTATTTT
cdr3_aa: CASSLGTSGSDTQYF

d_call: TRBD1
j_call: TRBJ2-5
clone_size: -
v_call: TRBV5-6
cdr3_nt: TGTGCCAGCAGCATGGACAGGGGAAAGGAGACCCAGTACTTC
cdr3_aa: CASSMDRGKETQYF

d_call: TRBD1
j_call: TRBJ2-3
clone_size: many
v_call: TRBV28
cdr3_nt: TGTGCCAGCGGGGGACAGGGAATTTTGTCAGATACGCAGTATTTT
cdr3_aa: CASGGQGILSDTQYF

d_call: TRBD2
j_call: TRBJ2-7
clone_size: few
v_call: TRBV20-1
cdr3_nt: TGCGCAGGGACTAGCGGCTCCTACGAGCAGTACTTC
cdr3_aa: CAGTSGSYEQYF

d_call: -
j_call: TRBJ1-2
clone_size: many
v_call: TRBV3-1
cdr3_nt: TGTGCCAGCAGCTATGGACAGTCATACACCTTC
cdr3_aa: CASSYGQSYTF

d_call: TRBD1
j_call: TRBJ2-2
clone_size: -
v_call: TRBV12-3/TRBV12-4
cdr3_nt: TGTGCCAGCCGTGCAGGGGGTTTTAACACCGGGGAGCTGTTTTTT
cdr3_aa: CASRAGGFNTGELFF

d_call: TRBD1
j_call: TRBJ2-7
clone_size: many
v_call: TRBV3-1
cdr3_nt: TGTGCCAGCAGCCCCCTCGAAGGGGGCGGGGAGCAGTACTTC
cdr3_aa: CASSPLEGGGEQYF

d_call: -
j_call: TRBJ1-1
clone_size: -
v_call: TRBV28
cdr3_nt: TGTGCCAGCAGTTTTGGGAGGGGGACAACTGAAGCTTTCTTT
cdr3_aa: CASSFGRGTTEAFF

d_call: -
j_call: TRBJ2-5
clone_size: few
v_call: TRBV30
cdr3_nt: TGTGCCTGGAGTGTAGGACAAGTTAAAGAGACCCAGTACTTC
cdr3_aa: CAWSVGQVKETQYF

d_call: TRBD1
j_call: TRBJ2-7
clone_size: -
v_call: TRBV28
cdr3_nt: TGTGCCAGCAGTTGGGACAGAGAGATCTACGAGCAGTACTTC
cdr3_aa: CASSWDREIYEQYF

d_call: TRBD2
j_call: TRBJ2-3
clone_size: many
v_call: TRBV27
cdr3_nt: TGTGCCAGCAGCGGCCAGCGGGAGGGCCGTCCTACGCAGTATTTT
cdr3_aa: CASSGQREGRPTQYF

d_call: -
j_call: TRBJ2-2
clone_size: -
v_call: TRBV20-1
cdr3_nt: TGCAGTGCTAGAGATCTACTAAGGGGTATGGCCGGGGAGCTGTTTTTT
cdr3_aa: CSARDLLRGMAGELFF

d_call: -
j_call: TRBJ1-1
clone_size: few
v_call: TRBV6-4
cdr3_nt: TGTGCCAGCAGTGACAATTGGGGGACTGAAGCTTTCTTT
cdr3_aa: CASSDNWGTEAFF

d_call: -
j_call: TRBJ2-6
clone_size: -
v_call: TRBV6-1
cdr3_nt: TGTGCCAGCAGTGACTCGGAAGGGGCCAACGTCCTGACTTTC
cdr3_aa: CASSDSEGANVLTF

d_call: -
j_call: TRBJ1-3
clone_size: -
v_call: TRBV5-1
cdr3_nt: TGCGCCAGCGCCCGTGAGAGCTCTGGAAACACCATATATTTT
cdr3_aa: CASARESSGNTIYF

d_call: -
j_call: TRBJ2-3
clone_size: many
v_call: TRBV30
cdr3_nt: TGTGCCTGGAGTGTAGATGGGGATACGCAGTATTTT
cdr3_aa: CAWSVDGDTQYF

d_call: -
j_call: TRBJ2-7
clone_size: many
v_call: TRBV30
cdr3_nt: TGTGCCTGGAGCCTACTAAGAGGAACCGAGCAGTACTTC
cdr3_aa: CAWSLLRGTEQYF

d_call: -
j_call: TRBJ2-6
clone_size: -
v_call: TRBV11-1
cdr3_nt: TGTGCCAGCAGTCGGGCATCTGGGGCCAACGTCCTGACTTTC
cdr3_aa: CASSRASGANVLTF

d_call: -
j_call: TRBJ2-5
clone_size: -
v_call: TRBV20-1
cdr3_nt: TGCAGTGCTAGAGAAGGCAGACAAGAGACCCAGTACTTC
cdr3_aa: CSAREGRQETQYF

d_call: TRBD1
j_call: TRBJ2-7
clone_size: many
v_call: TRBV2
cdr3_nt: TGTGCCAGCCGGGACAGCTACGAGCAGTACTTC
cdr3_aa: CASRDSYEQYF

d_call: TRBD1
j_call: TRBJ1-4
clone_size: few
v_call: TRBV25-1
cdr3_nt: TGTGCCAGCAGCAAGGAGGGACAGGGGTGGGAAAAACTGTTTTTT
cdr3_aa: CASSKEGQGWEKLFF

d_call: TRBD2
j_call: TRBJ2-6
clone_size: few
v_call: TRBV12-3/TRBV12-4
cdr3_nt: TGTGCCAGCAGTCGACGACTAGCGGGAGCCTCTGGGGCCAACGCCCTGACTTTC
cdr3_aa: CASSRRLAGASGANALTF

d_call: -
j_call: TRBJ2-7
clone_size: -
v_call: TRBV20-1
cdr3_nt: TGCAGTGCTAGAGGAGGGATGTCCTACGAGCAGTACTTC
cdr3_aa: CSARGGMSYEQYF